The 17 T cell receptor beta chains in this list originate from one sample, sequenced in a study of blood T cell repertoires in COVID-19. Using immunoSEQ multiplex PCR, the repertoire was profiled, and TCRdb retains in-frame clones only, with some absent. The data contain 64,000 or so clones, about 72% of them singletons. What was sequenced was peripheral blood. These TCRs come from an elderly man with acute or convalescent COVID-19.

The chain couples TRBV4-1 to TRBJ1-1; 9 bases line up with TRBD1. Looked up from germline, CDR1 is MGHRA and CDR2 is YSYEKL. This CDR3 is 16 amino acids long. V trimming: 4 bases; J trimming: 0 bases; junction bases outside the gene matches: 6. For the CDR3, the DNA is TGCGCCAGCAGCCTCCTGGACAGGGGATTGAACACTGAAGCTTTCTTT. Translation gives CASSLLDRGLNTEAFF.

A single count supports this clone. V usage is TRBV27 and J usage is TRBJ1-5, with D possibly matching TRBD1 (6 bases). The CDR3 is 17 residues long. Germline-derived CDR1 and CDR2 are MNHEY and SMNVEV (reference sequence). V lost 5 bases and J 4 bases, leaving 21 bases between the germline ends. The CDR3: CASSPMGGGQGNQPQHF. CDR3 nucleotides: TGTGCCAGCAGTCCTATGGGCGGGGGGCAAGGGAATCAGCCCCAGCATTTT.

The chain employs TRBV12-3 or TRBV12-4 and TRBJ1-1; D call uncertain. V gave up 4 bases and J gave up 8 bases, with 11 bases separating them. The CDR3 spans 12 residues. DNA of the CDR3: TGTGCCAGCAGTTGGGCCGGAGGGGAAGCTTTCTTT. Its translation is CASSWAGGEAFF.

This clone was detected only a few times. This chain joins TRBV15 and TRBJ2-7; 10 bases line up with TRBD1. J gave up 5 bases and V 8 bases, and 6 bases lay outside the gene matches. The CDR3 spans 13 residues. The V gene's germline CDR1 is LNHNV and CDR2 YYDKDF (reference sequence). CDR3 in DNA: TGTGCCACCCGGGACAGGGGTGTGAACGAGCAGTACTTC. This gives the protein CATRDRGVNEQYF.

This clone was detected once. CDR3 in DNA: TGTGCCAGCAGCTTCTCAACGGCGGCAGGGGGCGCCCCTACGCAGTATTTT. Residues: CASSFSTAAGGAPTQYF. The chain recombines TRBV5-4 with TRBJ2-3; 8 bases agree with TRBD1. The V and J ends lost 2 bases and 8 bases, in that order; junction bases with no gene match: 16. The germline V gene has CDR1 SGHNT and CDR2 YYREEE (reference sequence). This CDR3 region has 17 residues.

V and J are TRBV21-1 and TRBJ2-1; the table names TRBD2, a call not compared with the DNA. TRBV21-1 is a pseudogene. The CDR3 loop spans 16 amino acids. CDR3 sequence: CASSKWAGPRVNEQFF. In nucleotides, the CDR3 is TGTGCCAGCAGCAAATGGGCGGGCCCCCGAGTGAATGAGCAGTTCTTC.

This clone was detected only once. This sequence joins TRBV21-1 and TRBJ2-7; TRBD1 reflects the table's D call only, with no check against the DNA. TRBV21-1 is a known pseudogene. CDR3 length: 16 amino acids. The CDR3 coding sequence is TGTGCCAGCAACCTGAACCGGGACAATTACACCTACGAGCAGTACTTC. Translating it yields CASNLNRDNYTYEQYF.

The J gene is TRBJ1-1, the V gene TRBV2, with D possibly TRBD1 on 6 matching bases. V lost 6 bases, J lost 5 bases, and 16 bases lay in between. Germline assignment: CDR1 SNHLY and CDR2 FYNNEI. The CDR3 has 14 amino acids. CDR3 DNA: TGTGCCAGCAGGCCCGACGGGAGGGGGACTGAAGCTTTCTTT. This gives the protein CASRPDGRGTEAFF.

The chain joins TRBV18 to TRBJ1-4; D is undetermined. The CDR3 is made up of 13 amino acids. The germline V and J ends were trimmed by 2 bases and 7 bases, with 8 bases remaining between them. The germline V gene encodes CDR1 KGHSH and CDR2 LQKENI. DNA of the CDR3: TGTGCCAGCTCACCATATCCTCTTGAAAAACTGTTTTTT. Translation: CASSPYPLEKLFF.

The rearrangement links TRBV28 to TRBJ1-1, with 8 bases that match TRBD1. The germline V gene encodes CDR1 MDHEN and CDR2 SYDVKM. The CDR3 spans 15 residues. With 3 bases clipped from V and 10 bases from J, the junction kept 13 bases outside the gene matches. CDR3 in amino acids: CASSLGDRRVSAAFF. CDR3 nucleotides: TGTGCCAGCAGTTTGGGGGACAGGAGGGTTTCAGCAGCTTTCTTT.

This chain uses TRBV7-3 with TRBJ2-1, with 9 positions matching TRBD2. The germline gives CDR1 SGHTA, CDR2 FQGTGA. Trimming cost V 5 bases and J 2 bases; bases outside gene matches: 13. The CDR3 covers 18 residues. DNA of the CDR3: TGTGCCAGCAGCCCAACTCGCCATAGCGGGAGTACCTACAATGAGCAGTTCTTC. Amino acid sequence: CASSPTRHSGSTYNEQFF.

The sample holds one count of this clone. The chain couples TRBV7-8 to TRBJ2-5; TRBD2 aligns across 11 bases. This CDR3 has 17 amino acids. Germline-derived CDR1 and CDR2 are SGHVS and FQNEAQ. Trimming took 3 bases from V and 5 from J; bases not matched to a gene: 11. CDR3 sequence (DNA): TGTGCCAGCAGCTTCACTAGCGGGGGACTTGGTTGGGAGACCCAGTACTTC. Its translation: CASSFTSGGLGWETQYF.

The chain employs TRBV9 and TRBJ2-7; 8 bases align to TRBD1. The CDR3 totals 13 residues. V trimming: 3 bases; J trimming: 4 bases; junction bases outside the gene matches: 3. CDR1 and CDR2 from the germline V gene are SGDLS and YYNGEE. CDR3 DNA: TGTGCCAGCAGCGCAGACAGGGGATACGAGCAGTACTTC. It encodes CASSADRGYEQYF.

This rearrangement joins TRBV5-1 to TRBJ1-2; 12 nucleotides line up with TRBD1. The CDR3 runs to 18 residues. In germline, CDR1 is SGHRS, CDR2 YFSETQ. J gave up 0 bases and V 4 bases, and 10 bases lay outside the gene matches. CDR3 sequence (DNA): TGCGCCAGCAGCCTCCTCCCGGGACAGGGGGCCACTAACTATGGCTACACCTTC. It is translated as CASSLLPGQGATNYGYTF.

The rearrangement uses TRBV15 and TRBJ1-4; perhaps TRBD1 as D (6 bases). CDR1 LNHNV and CDR2 YYDKDF come from the germline V gene (reference sequence). Trimming stripped 1 base from V and 11 bases from J, with 14 bases between. The CDR3 length is 14 residues. The CDR3 loop is CATSRVAGAGKLFF. In nucleotides, the CDR3 is TGTGCCACCAGCAGAGTAGCGGGGGCGGGGAAACTGTTTTTT.

The chain is built from TRBV5-4 and TRBJ2-5; no clear D. The germline V gene has CDR1 SGHNT and CDR2 YYREEE (reference sequence). Trimming took off 3 bases at V and 3 bases at J, with 9 bases between the two ends. There are 13 residues in the CDR3. DNA for the CDR3: TGTGCCAGCAGCTCGCGGAACGAAGAGACCCAGTACTTC. Translated: CASSSRNEETQYF.

The rearrangement links TRBV19 to TRBJ1-1, with TRBD1 identical over 7 bases. Germline V lookup: CDR1 LNHDA, CDR2 SQIVND (reference sequence). V gave up 7 bases and J gave up 4 bases; unmatched junction bases: 6. This CDR3 comprises 13 residues. The CDR3 nucleotides are TGTGCCAGTAAGGCAGGGGGTATCACTGAAGCTTTCTTT. Its protein product is CASKAGGITEAFF. The full variable domain, in which reference TRBV19 and TRBJ1-1 provide the parts outside the CDR3, is DGGITQSPKYLFRKEGQNVTLSCEQNLNHDAMYWYRQDPGQGLRLIYYSQIVNDFQKGDIAEGYSVSREKKESFPLTVTSAQKNPTAFYLCASKAGGITEAFFGQGTRLTVV.